The text below deals with one T cell receptor (beta chain). Its recognized antigen is unknown. No base quality information exists; no much larger clone differs at one position. What the time point label conveys for this sample: blood 4 weeks post-SBRT, at nephrectomy. The intended sense of this specimen's treatment or condition label: 15 Gy SBRT to primary tumor, nephrectomy 4 weeks later. Samples came from a clinical trial, in which primary renal cell carcinomas received 15 Gy stereotactic body radiation therapy followed by nephrectomy 4 weeks later. To track tumor-enriched clonotypes, serial peripheral blood was sampled from radiation-treated patients at baseline and at 2 weeks and 4 weeks after SBRT. Every patient's renal cell carcinoma showed clear cell pathology. Genomic DNA for TCR sequencing was prepared using the QIAamp DNA Blood Mini Kit (Qiagen). Only samples passing all quality control checks were included in the analyses.

The record originates from a study of radiation and T cells in renal cell carcinoma (dated by TCRdb to the early 2020s). For context, the study as a whole: TCR beta sequencing covered roughly 53 samples in total, comprising approximately 26 tumors and 27 peripheral blood samples. Across all 50 or so samples, 4,016,671 unique CDR3 nucleotide sequences, encoding about 3,000,000 unique CDR3 amino acid sequences, were identified. The last blood draw occurred 4 weeks after radiation, at the same time as nephrectomy. General conclusions and limits of the study: An increase in top tumor clonotypes in blood was observed from baseline to 2 weeks post-radiation, followed by contraction by 4 weeks, which was taken to suggest transient expansion of tumor-resident clones. Changes in the blood repertoire were not tracked past 4 weeks after treatment. Because no pretreatment tumor biopsies were available, whether clonotypes were present in the tumor at baseline could not be determined. Effects of radiation dose or scheduling on the TCR repertoire could not be addressed with the single-armed trial design.

From the cysteine through the phenylalanine, the CDR3 covers 14 amino acids. The DNA shown is the 42-base CDR3, in frame from base 1. Unmatched junction bases come to 5, with V trimmed by 3 bases and J by 4 bases. CDR1 and CDR2 are drawn from the germline V gene: SGDLS, YYNGEE. TCR beta libraries were generated from genomic DNA with the immunoSEQ kit, following the manufacturer's recommendations. For library preparation, a first multiplex PCR was performed with proprietary primers, followed by a second PCR in which unique barcodes were added, and bead cleanups were performed after each round. Each sample batch included a kit-provided positive control reaction and a negative control reaction. The final libraries underwent checking on an Agilent 4200 TapeStation D1000 ScreenTape, volumetric pooling, and quantification by qPCR. An Illumina NextSeq500 fitted with a MidOutput 150-cycle cartridge performed the sequencing, running 156 Read1 cycles and 15 Index1 cycles with the kit's custom primers. The pooled library was loaded at approximately 0.99 pM, and roughly 18% PhiX control was spiked in. The original pipeline was this. Vendor-processed data were analyzed in R, with a clonotype defined as all T cells sharing the same CDR3 nucleotide sequence. In the clone abundance analyses, frequencies were normalized to the 10,000 most abundant clones in each sample. Before analysis, public T cell clones were removed, and these numbered fewer than six per sample on average. Tumor-enriched clonotypes and baseline blood-enriched clonotypes were defined as those with an abundance difference of at least 32-fold between compartments. A beta-binomial differential abundance model was used to identify clonotypes that expanded or contracted between blood time points. Tumor-blood repertoire similarity was measured with the Baroni-Urbani and Buser coefficient, and group comparisons used two-tailed Wilcoxon tests in R. The table was pulled from immuneACCESS by TCRdb, which kept in-frame rearrangements only. Such tables lose some clones; where checked, under half of the loss comes from unresolved V genes, and the rest has no known cause. Clone size and the V and J calls come from that table; the DNA yielded D and trimming. The sample yields about 90,000 clones; about 82% were counted once. The top ten constitute roughly a tenth of the sample.

This sequence originates from a man in his fifties with renal cell carcinoma. This receptor chain uses TRBV9 and TRBJ2-5; TRBD1 aligns with 8 central bases. Material: blood, obtained from a patient whose treatment included radiotherapy and nephrectomy. The DNA reads TGTGCCAGCAGCGATAGACAGGGGATAGAGACCCAGTACTTC. Translated, it gives CASSDRQGIETQYF.